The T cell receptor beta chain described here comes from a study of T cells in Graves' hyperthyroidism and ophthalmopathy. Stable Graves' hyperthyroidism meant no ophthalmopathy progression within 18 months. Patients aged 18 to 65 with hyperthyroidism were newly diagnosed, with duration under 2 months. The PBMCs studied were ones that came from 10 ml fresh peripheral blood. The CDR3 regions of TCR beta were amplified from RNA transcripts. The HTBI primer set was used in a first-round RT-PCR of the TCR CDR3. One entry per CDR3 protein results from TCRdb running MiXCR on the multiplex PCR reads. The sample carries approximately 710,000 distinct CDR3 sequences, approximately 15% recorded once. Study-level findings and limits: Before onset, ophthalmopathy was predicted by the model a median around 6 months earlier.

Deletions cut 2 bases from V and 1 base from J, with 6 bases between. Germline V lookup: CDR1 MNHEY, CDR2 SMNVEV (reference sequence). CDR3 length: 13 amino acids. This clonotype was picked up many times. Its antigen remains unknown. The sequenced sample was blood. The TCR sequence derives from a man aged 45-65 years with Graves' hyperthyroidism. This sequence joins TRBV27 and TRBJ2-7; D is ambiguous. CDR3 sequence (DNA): TGTGCCAGCAGTTTAGGGAAGTCCTACGAGCAGTACTTC. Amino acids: CASSLGKSYEQYF.